Below are 25 T cell receptor beta chains sequenced from a single sample in a study of tumor and adjacent non-tumor tissue in lung cancer. Three rounds of nested PCR, following a modified ARM-PCR protocol, produced the TCRbeta library. From the multiplex PCR reads, TCRdb called clonotypes with MiXCR, one entry per CDR3 protein. Among fewer than 120,000 distinct CDR3 sequences, approximately 87% were seen once, and the ten largest hold 22%. This sample's RNA came from whole unsorted tissue. The sample consisted of lung tumor tissue. Source of these receptors: a man between 70 and 80 years old with non-small cell lung cancer.

The chain recombines TRBV11-3 with TRBJ2-1; TRBD2 matches 7 bases. Germline CDR1 is SGHNT and CDR2 is YENEEA. This CDR3 is 16 amino acids long. After removal of 0 bases from V and 8 bases from J, the junction contained 10 bases not matched to a gene. The CDR3 nucleotides are TGTGCCAGCAGCTTAGATCACACGGGGGGTAGGGATGAGCAGTTCTTC. It is translated as CASSLDHTGGRDEQFF.

This clonotype was observed a single time. The germline gene is not matched at one end of the junction; a read error may be the cause. Here the CDR3 reads CASSSRQDNSTLHF. The CDR3 region has the DNA TGTGCCAGCAGCTCGAGACAGGATAATTCAACCCTCCACTTT. This chain joins TRBV12-3 or TRBV12-4 and TRBJ1-6, with D perhaps matching TRBD1 (6 bases). The CDR3 is 14 residues long.

V gene TRBV6-5 combines with J gene TRBJ1-2, with 7 bases identical to TRBD1. This CDR3 has 16 amino acids. The V segment lost 7 bases and the J segment 12 bases; nucleotides outside the gene matches: 23. The germline CDR1 and CDR2 sequences are MNHEY and SVGAGI. CDR3 loop: CASTREMRDSLYSNTF. Written as DNA, the CDR3 is TGTGCCAGCACCCGTGAGATGCGGGACAGTCTCTATAGCAACACCTTC.

Regarding this clonotype: A much larger clone sits a single nucleotide away, making a read error possible. J is TRBJ2-1 and V is TRBV20-1; the match to TRBD2 covers 12 bases. Germline CDR1 is DFQATT and CDR2 is SNEGSKA (reference sequence). The length of the CDR3 is 15 residues. V trimming: 4 bases; J trimming: 4 bases; junction bases outside the gene matches: 5. The CDR3 sequence: CSAISGLAGYNEQFF. CDR3 in DNA: TGCAGTGCTATCTCGGGACTAGCGGGTTACAATGAGCAGTTCTTC.

This clonotype was detected only a few times. Compared with germline, one end of the junction differs, possibly owing to a read error. The chain joins TRBV27 to TRBJ2-3; 8 nucleotides agree with TRBD1. Germline V lookup: CDR1 MNHEY, CDR2 SMNVEV (reference sequence). The CDR3 is made up of 14 amino acids. The CDR3 DNA is TGTGCCAACAGTACCAGGGGGCGCACAGATACGCAGTATTTT. This sequence encodes CANSTRGRTDTQYF.

The chain is built from TRBV6-6 and TRBJ1-2; a weak D match, TRBD1 (5 bases). V was cut by 9 bases and J by 10 bases, with 27 bases left in between. CDR1 is MNHNY and CDR2 is SVGAGI in the germline V gene (reference sequence). CDR3 length: 15 amino acids. In nucleotides, the CDR3 is TGTGCCAGTAGACCCGGACGGACATCCATGGATGCCTACACCTTC. Its protein is CASRPGRTSMDAYTF.

In regard to this clonotype: Because it lacks the conserved phenylalanine or tryptophan at the end, this CDR3 is likely a read error. This rearrangement joins TRBV12-3 or TRBV12-4 to TRBJ1-2; no firm D call. The V gene lost 10 bases and the J gene lost 6 bases, with 12 bases spanning the gap. There are 11 residues in the CDR3. CDR3 loop: CANTLRDGYTL. Written as DNA, the CDR3 is TGTGCCAACACCCTGAGAGATGGCTACACCTTA.

Turning to this clonotype: No conserved phenylalanine or tryptophan ends this CDR3, so it is likely a read error. This sequence joins TRBV11-2 and TRBJ2-1; D remains ambiguous. Looked up from germline, CDR1 is SGHAT and CDR2 is FQNNGV. CDR3 length: 19 amino acids. The CDR3 sequence: CVSSLDGRFSRTLYNEQFI. CDR3 DNA: TGTGTCAGCAGCTTAGATGGGCGATTCAGCAGGACCCTTTACAATGAGCAGTTCATC.

As to this clonotype: One junction end disagrees with the germline gene, perhaps due to a read error. CDR3 in amino acids: CANSPGLGNSNEQFF. The CDR3 DNA follows: TGTGCCAACAGTCCGGGACTAGGCAATTCCAATGAGCAGTTCTTT. This chain connects TRBV6-2 or TRBV6-3 to TRBJ2-1, with 8 bases that match TRBD2. From germline, CDR1 is MNHEY and CDR2 SVGEGT. The CDR3 is 15 amino acids.

V usage is TRBV2 and J usage is TRBJ2-7; D is undetermined. The CDR3 loop spans 11 amino acids. CDR1 and CDR2 (germline): SNHLY, FYNNEI. Trimming stripped 9 bases from V and 0 bases from J, with 6 bases between. The chain's CDR3 is CASTLSYEQYF. CDR3 sequence (DNA): TGTGCCAGTACCCTCTCCTACGAGCAGTACTTC.

The gene calls are TRBV4-2 and TRBJ2-3, with TRBD2 matching 8 bases. CDR3 length equals 16 residues. Trimming took 4 bases from V and 1 from J; bases not matched to a gene: 7. From germline, CDR1 is LGHNA and CDR2 YNFKEQ. The CDR3 is CASSRESGGRTDTQYF. The CDR3 DNA reads TGTGCCAGCAGCCGAGAGAGCGGGGGCCGCACAGATACGCAGTATTTT.

Regarding this clonotype: At one end, the junction sequence differs from germline, possibly due to a read error. V and J are TRBV6-6 and TRBJ1-2; D might be TRBD1 (5 bases). Germline CDR1 reads MNHNY; CDR2 reads SVGAGI (reference sequence). The CDR3 is made up of 13 amino acids. The CDR3 protein is CASSYDDSTDYTF. The CDR3 DNA sequence: TGTGCCAGTAGTTATGACGACAGTACAGACTACACCTTC.

This clonotype is a singleton in its sample. A read error may produce the germline difference seen at one junction end. The chain joins TRBV14 to TRBJ2-2; a possible D gene is TRBD1 (6 bases). CDR1 SGHDN and CDR2 FVKESK come from the germline V gene. The CDR3 runs 14 residues. This chain's CDR3 is CANSQRGKAGEMFF. CDR3 bases: TGTGCCAACAGCCAAAGGGGGAAGGCCGGGGAGATGTTTTTT. The variable domain in full, completed from reference TRBV14 and TRBJ2-2, reads EAGVTQFPSHSVIEKGQTVTLRCDPISGHDNLYWYRRVMGKEIKFLLHFVKESKQDESGMPNNRFLAERTGGTYSTLKVQPAELEDSGVYFCANSQRGKAGEMFFGEGSRLTVL.

The chain recombines TRBV2 with TRBJ2-5, with TRBD1 matching 7 bases. Germline V gives CDR1 SNHLY, CDR2 FYNNEI. V was pared by 5 bases and J by 4 bases, with 4 bases of the junction left unmatched. CDR3 length equals 13 residues. Written as DNA, the CDR3 is TGTGCCAGCAGTAGAGACAGGGCAGAGACCCAGTACTTC. Translation gives CASSRDRAETQYF.

As for this clonotype: One end of the junction varies from germline; a read error may be responsible. The J gene is TRBJ2-5, the V gene TRBV7-9; D tentatively fits TRBD1 or TRBD2 (5 bases each). The CDR3 spans 15 residues. Germline V gene sequence: CDR1 SEHNR, CDR2 FQNEAQ (reference sequence). The CDR3: CTSSLVLRGRETQYF. The CDR3 region has the DNA TGCACCAGCAGCTTAGTCCTGAGGGGCCGAGAGACCCAGTACTTC.

The table lists this clonotype with a count of one. The chain combines TRBV3-1 with TRBJ2-1; 12 bases fit TRBD1. With V trimmed by 3 bases and J by 10 bases, 10 bases remained unmatched. Per the germline V gene, CDR1 is LGHDT and CDR2 is YNNKEL (reference sequence). The CDR3 has 16 residues. Here the CDR3 DNA reads TGTGCCAGCAGCCAGGGACAGGGGGCGCATCTGGCCGAGCAGTTCTTC. Translated, it gives CASSQGQGAHLAEQFF.

Notes on this clonotype: A read error may produce the germline difference seen at one junction end. The chain links TRBV6-5 to TRBJ2-7; tentative D call: TRBD2 (5 bases). Germline V gives CDR1 MNHEY, CDR2 SVGAGI. This CDR3 region has 15 residues. CDR3 in DNA: TGTGCCAACAGTTACCTGGAGGCGGCCACCACCGAGCAGTACTTC. Translating gives CANSYLEAATTEQYF.

Concerning this clonotype: The junction does not match germline at one end; this may be a read error. This sequence joins TRBV5-5 and TRBJ2-1; D is ambiguous. The germline CDR1 and CDR2 sequences are SGHKS and YYEKEE (reference sequence). The CDR3 has 12 residues. In DNA form, the CDR3 reads TGTGCCAGTAAGGCGAACTACAATGAGCAGATCTTC. Amino acid sequence: CASKANYNEQIF.

Comments on this clonotype: The junction shows a germline mismatch at one end, possibly a read error. The genes are TRBV28 and TRBJ2-7; TRBD2 matches 7 bases. The germline V gene has CDR1 MDHEN and CDR2 SYDVKM. This CDR3 contains 15 residues. The DNA for the CDR3 is TGTGCCAGCGGTTTGGGAGGGGTCGGGTCCTACGAGCAGTACTTC. Translated: CASGLGGVGSYEQYF.

As regards this clonotype: A read error is possible here, since a much larger clone lies one base away. The chain joins TRBV7-8 to TRBJ1-5, with D possibly TRBD1 on 6 matching bases. CDR1 is SGHVS, CDR2 FQNEAQ, per germline. CDR3 length equals 14 residues. As DNA, the CDR3 is TGTACCAGCAGCTTCGGGACACTTAATCAGCCCCAGCATTTT. This codes for CTSSFGTLNQPQHF.

This clonotype was seen just once. A read error may explain this, as a much larger clone is one base away. This likely comes from a read error, as the CDR3 has no conserved phenylalanine or tryptophan at its end. V and J are TRBV28 and TRBJ2-1, with D perhaps matching TRBD2 (5 bases). Germline values: CDR1 MDHEN, CDR2 SYDVKM. V lost 8 bases to trimming and J lost 5 bases, with 16 bases between them. The CDR3 extends over 14 amino acids. CDR3 nucleotides: TGTGCCAGCTCCGGGATGTATCGGGACAATGAGCAGTTCCTC. Protein: CASSGMYRDNEQFL.

Concerning this clonotype: At one of its ends the junction is not consistent with the germline gene, which may arise from a read error. The chain couples TRBV11-2 to TRBJ1-1; 8 bases align to TRBD1. The CDR3 runs to 14 residues. The V gene's germline CDR1 is SGHAT and CDR2 FQNNGV. The chain's CDR3 is CASTIARGRTEAYF. As DNA, the CDR3 is TGTGCCAGCACCATTGCCAGGGGGCGAACTGAAGCTTACTTT.

As for this clonotype: At one of its ends the junction is not consistent with the germline gene, which may arise from a read error. The chain links TRBV11-2 to TRBJ2-3, with D unclear. CDR3 length equals 16 residues. The germline V gene encodes CDR1 SGHAT and CDR2 FQNNGV. The CDR3, as DNA: TGTGCCAGCAGCTTAACTCACAGTGGAAGCACAGATACGCAATATTTT. Translated: CASSLTHSGSTDTQYF.

By frequency in the sample, this clonotype is medium-sized (0.01 to 0.1%). The chain carries TRBV6-1 and TRBJ2-1; 12 bases fit TRBD2. CDR3 length: 15 amino acids. V was clipped by 5 bases and J by 4 bases; unmatched bases: 3. Germline CDR1 reads MNHNS; CDR2 reads SASEGT. CDR3 sequence reads: CASSRLAGEYNEQFF. The CDR3, as DNA: TGTGCCAGCAGTAGACTAGCGGGGGAATACAATGAGCAGTTCTTC.

On this clonotype: The DNA is omitted, as the CDR3 cannot be located on it reliably, and the CDR3 follows TCRdb's listing. The gene calls are TRBV29-1 and TRBJ1-1; the DNA was not used to check the table's D call, TRBD1. Ends included, the CDR3 has 14 residues. Germline CDR1 and CDR2: SQVTM and ANQGSEA. CDR3: CSVFAQGTKTEAHF.